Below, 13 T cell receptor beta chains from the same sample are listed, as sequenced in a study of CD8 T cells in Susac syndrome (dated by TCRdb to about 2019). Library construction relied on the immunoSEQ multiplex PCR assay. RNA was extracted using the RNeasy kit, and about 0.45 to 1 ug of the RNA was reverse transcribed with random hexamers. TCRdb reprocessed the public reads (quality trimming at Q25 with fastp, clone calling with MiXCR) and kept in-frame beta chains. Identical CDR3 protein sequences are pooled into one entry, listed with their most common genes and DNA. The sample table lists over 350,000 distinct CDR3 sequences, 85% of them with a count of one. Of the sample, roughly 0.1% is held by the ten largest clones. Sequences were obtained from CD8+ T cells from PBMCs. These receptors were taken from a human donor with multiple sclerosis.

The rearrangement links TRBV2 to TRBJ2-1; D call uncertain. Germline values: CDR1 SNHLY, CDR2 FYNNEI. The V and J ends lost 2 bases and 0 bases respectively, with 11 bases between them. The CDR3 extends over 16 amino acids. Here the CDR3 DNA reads TGTGCCAGCAGTGAACAGCCGGTGCCCTCCTACAATGAGCAGTTCTTC. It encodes CASSEQPVPSYNEQFF.

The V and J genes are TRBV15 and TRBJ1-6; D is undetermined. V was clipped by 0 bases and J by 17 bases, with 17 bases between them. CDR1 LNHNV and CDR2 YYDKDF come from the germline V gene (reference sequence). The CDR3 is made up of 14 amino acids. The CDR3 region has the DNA TGTGCCACCAGCAGAGACCTGGGCGCTGACGCGGTCCACTTT. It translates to CATSRDLGADAVHF.

Written as DNA, the CDR3 is TGTGCCAGCAGTTATCGGTGGGGGATTCATGAAAAACTGTTTTTT. It encodes CASSYRWGIHEKLFF. The rearrangement joins TRBV12-3 or TRBV12-4 to TRBJ1-4, with a tentative D call TRBD1 (5 bases). The V gene lost 4 bases and the J gene lost 6 bases, with 15 bases spanning the gap. CDR3 length: 15 amino acids.

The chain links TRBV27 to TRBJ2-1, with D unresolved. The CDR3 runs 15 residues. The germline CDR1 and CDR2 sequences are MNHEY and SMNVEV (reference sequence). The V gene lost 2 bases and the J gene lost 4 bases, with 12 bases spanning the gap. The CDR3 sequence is CASSLDSYGYNEQFF. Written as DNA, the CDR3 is TGTGCCAGCAGTTTAGACTCGTACGGATACAATGAGCAGTTCTTC.

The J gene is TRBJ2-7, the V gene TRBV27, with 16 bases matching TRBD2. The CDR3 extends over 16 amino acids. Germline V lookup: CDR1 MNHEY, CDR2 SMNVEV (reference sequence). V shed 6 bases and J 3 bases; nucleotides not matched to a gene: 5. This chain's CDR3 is CASSQGLAGGDYEQYF. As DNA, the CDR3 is TGTGCCAGCAGCCAGGGACTAGCGGGAGGGGACTACGAGCAGTACTTC.

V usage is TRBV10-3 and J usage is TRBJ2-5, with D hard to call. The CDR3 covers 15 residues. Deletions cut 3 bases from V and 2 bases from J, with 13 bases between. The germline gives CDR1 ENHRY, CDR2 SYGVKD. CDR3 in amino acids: CAISDYQFGQETQYF. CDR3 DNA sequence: TGTGCCATCAGTGACTATCAGTTTGGGCAAGAGACCCAGTACTTC.

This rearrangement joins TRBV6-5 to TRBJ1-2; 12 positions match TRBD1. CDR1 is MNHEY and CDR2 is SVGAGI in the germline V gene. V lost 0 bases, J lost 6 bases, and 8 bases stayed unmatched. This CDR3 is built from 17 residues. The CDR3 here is CASSYSGTGGFQNGYTF. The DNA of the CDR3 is TGTGCCAGCAGTTACTCCGGGACAGGGGGCTTTCAGAATGGCTACACCTTC.

CDR3: CASSQESTGGLGYEQYF. The CDR3 nucleotides read TGTGCCAGCAGCCAAGAATCAACAGGAGGATTGGGCTACGAGCAGTACTTC. This chain joins TRBV3-1 and TRBJ2-7, with D perhaps matching TRBD1 or TRBD2 (5 bases each). CDR3 length: 17 amino acids. V was shortened by 0 bases and J by 3 bases, with 18 bases between the two germline ends. Germline V gene data show CDR1 as LGHDT and CDR2 as YNNKEL (reference sequence).

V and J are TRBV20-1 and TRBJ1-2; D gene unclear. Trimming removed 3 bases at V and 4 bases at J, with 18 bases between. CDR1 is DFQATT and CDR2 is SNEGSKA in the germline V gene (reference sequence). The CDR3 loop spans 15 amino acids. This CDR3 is CSARSHRERSYGYTF. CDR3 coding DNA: TGCAGTGCTAGGTCACATCGGGAGAGATCCTATGGCTACACCTTC.

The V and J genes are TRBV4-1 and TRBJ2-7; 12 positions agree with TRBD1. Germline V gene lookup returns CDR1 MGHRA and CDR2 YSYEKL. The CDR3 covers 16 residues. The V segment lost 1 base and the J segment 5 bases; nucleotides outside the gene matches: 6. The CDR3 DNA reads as TGCGCCAGCAGCCAAGGGGGACAGGGGGCCTTGGACGAGCAGTACTTC. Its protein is CASSQGGQGALDEQYF.

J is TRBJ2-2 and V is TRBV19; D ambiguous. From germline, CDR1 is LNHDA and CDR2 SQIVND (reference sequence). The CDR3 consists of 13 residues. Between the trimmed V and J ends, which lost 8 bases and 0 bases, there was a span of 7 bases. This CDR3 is CASVNANTGELFF. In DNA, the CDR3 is TGTGCCAGTGTAAACGCGAACACCGGGGAGCTGTTTTTT.

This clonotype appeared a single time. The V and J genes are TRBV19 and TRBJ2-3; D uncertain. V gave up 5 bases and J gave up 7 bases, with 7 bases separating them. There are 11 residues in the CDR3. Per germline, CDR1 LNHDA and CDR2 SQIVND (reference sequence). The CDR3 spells CASSFGHTQYF. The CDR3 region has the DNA TGTGCCAGTAGTTTCGGGCATACGCAGTATTTT.

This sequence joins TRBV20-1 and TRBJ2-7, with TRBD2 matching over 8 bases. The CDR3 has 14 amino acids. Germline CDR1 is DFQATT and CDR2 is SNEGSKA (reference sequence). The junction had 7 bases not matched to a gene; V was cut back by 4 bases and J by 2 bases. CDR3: CSATILAGPYEQYF. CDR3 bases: TGCAGTGCTACTATATTAGCGGGGCCCTACGAGCAGTACTTC.